This T cell receptor (beta chain) comes out of a study of T cells in Graves' hyperthyroidism and ophthalmopathy. This clonotype occurred many times. Researchers took RNA transcripts and amplified the TCR beta CDR3 regions from them. During a first-round RT-PCR of the TCR CDR3, the HTBI primer set was used. TCRdb recomputed calls from the multiplex PCR reads with MiXCR, one row per CDR3 protein. This sample yields about 260,000 distinct CDR3 sequences, of which about a sixth are seen a single time; around 30% belongs to the top ten. CDR3 length: 18 residues. Per the germline V gene, CDR1 is SGDLS and CDR2 is YYNGEE. Germline trimming cut 3 bases from V and 4 bases from J; bases unmatched to any gene: 12.

Sequencing was done on a sample of blood. The sequence came from a woman between 18 and 30 years old with Graves' ophthalmopathy. This rearrangement joins TRBV9 to TRBJ2-1; TRBD2 agrees at 11 bases. CDR3 DNA sequence: TGTGCCAGCAGCGCCCGACTAGCGGGAACAAGGGGTTACAATGAGCAGTTCTTC. Its translation is CASSARLAGTRGYNEQFF.